The subject of this entry is one TCR beta chain. The data belong to a study of blood T cell repertoires in COVID-19. In the study's own analysis: Amplification of reference gene primers provided the estimated nucleated cell counts. Clones were sequenced by immunoSEQ multiplex PCR, and TCRdb holds only the in-frame ones, with some missing. Clonal size and the V and J genes are those of that table, whereas D and trimming came from the DNA. The table has a few hundred thousand clones, less than 90% seen once; the top ten hold under 6.5%. Germline CDR1 is LGHDT and CDR2 is YNNKEL (reference sequence). The CDR3 contains 14 residues. V was shortened by 4 bases and J by 1 base, with 8 bases between the two germline ends.

The rearrangement uses TRBV3-1 (or the pseudogene TRBV3-2) and TRBJ1-3; no clear D. This sequence originates from a man aged 60 to 75 with acute or convalescent COVID-19. The material sequenced was peripheral blood. The CDR3 reads CASSPPQSGNTIYF. CDR3 coding DNA: TGTGCCAGCAGCCCACCGCAGTCTGGAAACACCATATATTTT.